The 19 T cell receptor beta chains in this list originate from one sample, sequenced in a study of T cells in Graves' hyperthyroidism and ophthalmopathy. Researchers amplified the TCR beta CDR3 regions from RNA transcripts. A set of HTBI primers served as the primers for a first-round RT-PCR of the TCR CDR3. Each CDR3 protein is one row after TCRdb ran MiXCR on the multiplex PCR reads. In the table there are 360,000 or so distinct CDR3 sequences, roughly 19% of which are singletons. Sequenced: blood. The receptors come from a woman aged 18-29 years with Graves' hyperthyroidism.

This clonotype was counted at least ten times. The chain combines TRBV7-2 with TRBJ2-5, with D unresolved. V dropped 5 bases and J dropped 5 bases, with 15 bases sitting between them. Germline V gives CDR1 SGHTA, CDR2 FQGNSA. The CDR3 length is 14 residues. The CDR3 loop is CASSPSEGRETQYF. CDR3 in DNA: TGTGCCAGCAGCCCCTCGGAAGGCCGGGAGACCCAGTACTTC.

In this sample, this clonotype turned up many times. The V and J genes are TRBV6-5 and TRBJ2-7; possible D gene TRBD2, 6 bases. This CDR3 has 16 residues. V was pared by 0 bases and J by 2 bases, with 14 bases between. Germline CDR1 MNHEY, CDR2 SVGAGI. CDR3 region: CASSYSTAGLPYEQYF. The CDR3 DNA is TGTGCCAGCAGTTACTCGACAGCGGGCCTCCCCTACGAGCAGTACTTC.

This clonotype has at least ten counts. The chain has TRBV2 and TRBJ1-2; 7 nucleotides agree with TRBD1. The CDR3 totals 14 residues. With 11 bases clipped from V and 3 bases from J, the junction kept 12 bases outside the gene matches. Germline V gene sequence: CDR1 SNHLY, CDR2 FYNNEI. CDR3 region: CAGQKGQLYYGYTF. The CDR3 bases are TGTGCCGGACAAAAGGGACAGCTTTACTATGGCTACACCTTC.

This clonotype has ten or more counts. The rearrangement uses TRBV6-1 and TRBJ1-5; a weak D match, TRBD1 (6 bases). Germline V gene lookup returns CDR1 MNHNS and CDR2 SASEGT. V lost 1 base, J lost 6 bases, and 10 bases lay in between. This CDR3 has 14 residues. DNA of the CDR3: TGTGCCAGCAGTGAAGGCAGGGGAAGTCAGCCCCAGCATTTT. Residues: CASSEGRGSQPQHF.

Points on this clonotype: A clone one base away is much larger, so this may be a read error. This chain uses TRBV4-1 with TRBJ2-7; D remains unclear. The CDR3 spans 17 residues. Germline V gene data show CDR1 as MGHRA and CDR2 as YSYEKL. The CDR3 DNA reads TGCGCCAGCAGCCAAGTCGGATCGACGTCCTATGCCTACGGGCAGTACTTC. This translates into CASSQVGSTSYAYGQYF.

In its sample, this clonotype was seen many times. The chain recombines TRBV12-3 or TRBV12-4 with TRBJ2-5, with D perhaps TRBD1 (5 bases). Trimming pared 6 bases from V and 5 bases from J, leaving 28 bases between. The CDR3 sequence is 18 residues long. As DNA, the CDR3 is TGTGCCAGCAGCCGAAAGGAATGGGGCTCCCCTTCCCGTGAGACCCAGTACTTC. It translates to CASSRKEWGSPSRETQYF.

This clonotype was detected ten times or more. The chain has TRBV29-1 and TRBJ1-1; the match to TRBD1 covers 8 bases. The CDR3 consists of 10 residues. Germline V CDR1 and CDR2: SQVTM, ANQGSEA. The trim removed 7 bases at V and 7 bases at J, leaving 2 bases unmatched. The CDR3: CSGGQGEAFF. CDR3 DNA: TGCAGCGGCGGACAGGGTGAAGCTTTCTTT.

The table lists this clonotype with many counts. The chain combines TRBV6-1 with TRBJ2-4; D gene unclear. Germline assignment: CDR1 MNHNS and CDR2 SASEGT. V gave up 2 bases and J gave up 3 bases, with 8 bases separating them. This CDR3 has 14 amino acids. CDR3 sequence reads: CASSEPSFKNIQYF. The CDR3 DNA reads TGTGCCAGCAGTGAACCCAGTTTCAAAAACATTCAGTACTTC.

This clonotype was observed many times. Here the CDR3 reads CASSRGDRGAGNTIYF. The CDR3 region has the DNA TGTGCCAGCAGCCGGGGGGACAGGGGAGCTGGAAACACCATATATTTT. This chain uses TRBV14 with TRBJ1-3; TRBD1 matches at 10 bases. Germline-derived CDR1 and CDR2 are SGHDN and FVKESK. CDR3 size: 16 residues. V was clipped by 4 bases and J by 2 bases; unmatched bases: 5.

The chain combines TRBV18 with TRBJ2-7; D might be TRBD2 (7 bases). CDR1 is KGHSH, CDR2 LQKENI, per germline. The CDR3 spans 14 residues. Trimming took 6 bases from V and 3 from J, leaving 15 bases between them. The CDR3 sequence is CASSLRGGLYEQYF. For the CDR3, the DNA is TGTGCCAGCTCTCTGAGGGGGGGGCTCTACGAGCAGTACTTC. The whole variable domain, remainder taken from reference TRBV18 and TRBJ2-7, is NAGVMQNPRHLVRRRGQEARLRCSPMKGHSHVYWYRQLPEEGLKFMVYLQKENIIDESGMPKERFSAEFPKEGPSILRIQQVVRGDSAAYFCASSLRGGLYEQYFGPGTRLTVT.

This clonotype has more than one count but fewer than ten. The rearrangement uses TRBV10-3 and TRBJ1-1, with D possibly TRBD1 on 5 matching bases. Trimming stripped 3 bases from V and 1 base from J, with 6 bases between. CDR3 length: 13 residues. Germline CDR1 reads ENHRY; CDR2 reads SYGVKD. DNA for the CDR3: TGTGCCATCAGTGACACAGGGAACACTGAAGCTTTCTTT. Translated: CAISDTGNTEAFF.

This clonotype has just a few counts. The chain carries TRBV27 and TRBJ1-6, with TRBD1 as a possible D gene (5 bases). CDR3 length: 16 residues. Germline CDR1 is MNHEY and CDR2 is SMNVEV (reference sequence). V gave up 3 bases and J gave up 7 bases, with 16 bases separating them. CDR3 in amino acids: CASSFSGVGKNSPLHF. CDR3 nucleotides: TGTGCCAGCAGTTTCTCGGGGGTGGGGAAGAATTCACCCCTCCACTTT.

This clonotype has a count of ten or more. The V gene is TRBV18, the J gene TRBJ1-1; no firm D call. V lost 4 bases to trimming and J lost 0 bases, with 12 bases between them. Per germline, CDR1 KGHSH and CDR2 LQKENI. This CDR3 has 15 amino acids. CDR3 in amino acids: CASSLIRAVNTEAFF. CDR3 sequence (DNA): TGTGCCAGCTCACTAATCCGGGCCGTGAACACTGAAGCTTTCTTT.

The rearrangement links TRBV20-1 to TRBJ1-6, with 8 nucleotides matching TRBD1. The CDR3 is made up of 16 amino acids. Germline assignment: CDR1 DFQATT and CDR2 SNEGSKA (reference sequence). The V and J ends lost 6 bases and 0 bases, in that order; junction bases with no gene match: 7. The CDR3, as DNA: TGCAGTGCGGGGGGACAGGATAGCTCCTATAATTCACCCCTCCACTTT. This sequence encodes CSAGGQDSSYNSPLHF.

This clonotype occurred many times. This sequence joins TRBV6-2 or TRBV6-3 and TRBJ1-5; 7 positions agree with TRBD1. The CDR3 runs to 14 residues. The junction had 7 bases not matched to a gene; V was cut back by 10 bases and J by 1 base. CDR1 MNHEY and CDR2 SVGEGT come from the germline V gene. The CDR3 loop reads CAIWTGHSNQPQHF. In DNA, the CDR3 is TGTGCCATCTGGACAGGCCACAGCAATCAGCCCCAGCATTTT.

This clonotype has a count of ten or more. The rearrangement uses TRBV2 and TRBJ1-5, with no clear D. This CDR3 has 13 amino acids. Per germline, CDR1 SNHLY and CDR2 FYNNEI. Trimming took 3 bases from V and 3 from J, leaving 6 bases between them. CDR3 residues: CASSDSFNQPQHF. CDR3 DNA: TGTGCCAGCAGTGACAGTTTCAATCAGCCCCAGCATTTT.

Ten or more counts support this clonotype. V is TRBV10-3 and J is TRBJ2-5, with 8 nucleotides matching TRBD2. The junction had 7 bases not matched to a gene; V was cut back by 5 bases and J by 2 bases. Per the germline V gene, CDR1 is ENHRY and CDR2 is SYGVKD. CDR3 length equals 15 residues. CDR3 bases: TGTGCCATCAGTCGAGCGGGGGCCTCACAAGAGACCCAGTACTTC. This codes for CAISRAGASQETQYF.

Ten or more counts support this clonotype. The chain couples TRBV13 to TRBJ1-3, with D tentatively TRBD1 (6 bases). The V gene lost 5 bases and the J gene lost 2 bases, with 13 bases spanning the gap. The CDR3 extends over 15 amino acids. CDR1 is PRHDT and CDR2 is FYEKMQ in the germline V gene (reference sequence). The CDR3 sequence is CASSAGAPPGNTIYF. The CDR3 region has the DNA TGTGCCAGCAGCGCGGGGGCACCCCCTGGAAACACCATATATTTT.

The sample holds many counts of this clonotype. This chain links TRBV19 with TRBJ2-2; the D gene is possibly TRBD1 (6 bases). V was clipped by 9 bases and J by 7 bases, with 12 bases between them. Germline V CDR1 and CDR2: LNHDA, SQIVND (reference sequence). This CDR3 contains 12 residues. This CDR3 reads CARDIRGGELFF. Here the CDR3 DNA reads TGTGCCAGGGACATCAGGGGCGGGGAGCTGTTTTTT.